Listed here are 23 T cell receptor beta chains from one sample, sequenced in a study of blood T cell repertoires in COVID-19. The assay was immunoSEQ multiplex PCR, and TCRdb's table has in-frame clones only and misses some. The top ten clones hold under 4% of a sample with tens of thousands of clones, around 79% of them seen once. The source material was peripheral blood. Receptor source: a man aged 55 to 70 with acute or convalescent COVID-19.

As DNA, the CDR3 is TGTGCCAGCAGCCAAGGTGGGCACTTCCAAGAGACCCAGTACTTC. Its protein is CASSQGGHFQETQYF. V is TRBV4-2 and J is TRBJ2-5; D is undetermined. In germline, CDR1 is LGHNA, CDR2 YNFKEQ. The V end was cut by 1 base, the J end by 1 base, with 10 bases between. This CDR3 has 15 amino acids.

V and J are TRBV19 and TRBJ1-1, with D possibly TRBD1 on 5 matching bases. The germline V gene encodes CDR1 LNHDA and CDR2 SQIVND (reference sequence). V was shortened by 2 bases and J by 0 bases, with 7 bases between the two germline ends. CDR3 length: 14 residues. The CDR3: CASSITGMNTEAFF. CDR3 nucleotide sequence: TGTGCCAGTAGTATAACAGGCATGAACACTGAAGCTTTCTTT. Based on the CDR3 plus reference TRBV19 and TRBJ1-1, the full variable domain is DGGITQSPKYLFRKEGQNVTLSCEQNLNHDAMYWYRQDPGQGLRLIYYSQIVNDFQKGDIAEGYSVSREKKESFPLTVTSAQKNPTAFYLCASSITGMNTEAFFGQGTRLTVV.

V and J are TRBV6-1 and TRBJ1-5; D is uncertain. Germline CDR1 is MNHNS and CDR2 is SASEGT. The CDR3 loop spans 15 amino acids. V dropped 3 bases and J dropped 3 bases, with 12 bases sitting between them. The CDR3 sequence is CASSEVLTFNQPQHF. Written as DNA, the CDR3 is TGTGCCAGCAGTGAGGTGCTGACTTTCAATCAGCCCCAGCATTTT.

The rearrangement uses TRBV6-5 and TRBJ1-5; TRBD1 is a possible D gene (6 bases). The germline gives CDR1 MNHEY, CDR2 SVGAGI. There are 15 residues in the CDR3. The ends were cut back, 6 bases at V and 0 bases at J, with 12 bases in the middle. The CDR3 region is CASSLTGYSNQPQHF. As DNA, the CDR3 is TGTGCCAGCAGCTTGACAGGTTATAGCAATCAGCCCCAGCATTTT.

V usage is TRBV15 and J usage is TRBJ2-3; TRBD2 matches at 8 bases. With V trimmed by 3 bases and J by 2 bases, 7 bases remained unmatched. Germline V gene data show CDR1 as LNHNV and CDR2 as YYDKDF (reference sequence). CDR3 size: 16 residues. This CDR3 is CATSRQSGGYTDTQYF. The CDR3 coding sequence is TGTGCCACCAGCAGGCAGAGCGGGGGATACACAGATACGCAGTATTTT.

This clone was seen a single time. The V and J genes are TRBV2 and TRBJ1-1, with D perhaps matching TRBD1 (5 bases). Germline CDR1 reads SNHLY; CDR2 reads FYNNEI. Deletions cut 7 bases from V and 1 base from J, with 10 bases between. The CDR3 runs 13 residues. The CDR3 DNA is TGTGCCAGCATAGGAAGGGGGAACACTGAAGCTTTCTTT. Its protein is CASIGRGNTEAFF.

This chain links TRBV7-8 with TRBJ2-1, with 9 bases fitting TRBD1. Germline V CDR1 and CDR2: SGHVS, FQNEAQ. The J segment lost 2 bases and the V segment lost 4 bases, leaving 3 bases of the junction unmatched. This CDR3 is 15 amino acids long. The CDR3 nucleotides are TGTGCCAGCAGCTCCACAGGGGGCACCTACAATGAGCAGTTCTTC. This gives the protein CASSSTGGTYNEQFF.

The rearrangement uses TRBV5-1 and TRBJ1-1, with unresolved D. Trimming left V 4 bases short and J 1 base short, with 11 bases between. Per germline, CDR1 SGHRS and CDR2 YFSETQ. The CDR3 totals 14 residues. In nucleotides, the CDR3 is TGCGCCAGCAGCCCGGTCAAGAGGAACACTGAAGCTTTCTTT. It codes for CASSPVKRNTEAFF.

J is TRBJ2-5 and V is TRBV9; TRBD1 might be the D (6 bases). V lost 0 bases and J 0 bases, leaving 9 bases between the germline ends. Germline V gene lookup returns CDR1 SGDLS and CDR2 YYNGEE. This CDR3 spans 15 amino acids. CDR3 protein: CASSVGGLYQETQYF. The CDR3 DNA sequence: TGTGCCAGCAGCGTAGGGGGGCTTTACCAAGAGACCCAGTACTTC.

This clone was seen only once. The rearrangement joins TRBV7-3 to TRBJ2-5; 7 bases agree with TRBD2. Germline trimming cut 1 base from V and 3 bases from J; bases unmatched to any gene: 5. Per germline, CDR1 SGHTA and CDR2 FQGTGA. This CDR3 comprises 15 residues. CDR3 nucleotides: TGTGCCAGCAGCTTAATGGGGCTAGCGGAAGAGACCCAGTACTTC. Encoded protein: CASSLMGLAEETQYF.

This clone was found once. V and J are TRBV4-1 and TRBJ1-2, with D tentatively TRBD1 (6 bases). The V end was cut by 0 bases, the J end by 4 bases, with 15 bases between. Germline CDR1 is MGHRA and CDR2 is YSYEKL. CDR3 length: 16 residues. The CDR3, as DNA: TGCGCCAGCAGCCAAGATCCGCAGGGGTTCCTCTATGGCTACACCTTC. It yields the protein CASSQDPQGFLYGYTF.

This rearrangement joins TRBV15 to TRBJ2-1, with 10 bases that match TRBD2. V trimming: 6 bases; J trimming: 3 bases; junction bases outside the gene matches: 8. The CDR3 loop spans 16 amino acids. Germline V lookup: CDR1 LNHNV, CDR2 YYDKDF (reference sequence). Here the CDR3 DNA reads TGTGCCACCAGGCTCCCCCTAGCGGGGGTCTACAATGAGCAGTTCTTC. Translating it yields CATRLPLAGVYNEQFF.

The J gene is TRBJ1-6, the V gene TRBV7-8; 9 nucleotides match TRBD1. The CDR3 length is 16 residues. The V gene's germline CDR1 is SGHVS and CDR2 FQNEAQ. With 2 bases clipped from V and 11 bases from J, the junction kept 10 bases outside the gene matches. CDR3 coding DNA: TGTGCCAGCAGCTTACCCGGGACAGGGATAACGACACCCCTCCACTTT. It yields the protein CASSLPGTGITTPLHF.

V usage is TRBV30 and J usage is TRBJ1-1; D possibly corresponds to TRBD1 (5 bases). Germline V gives CDR1 GTSNPN, CDR2 SVGIG (reference sequence). V was shortened by 2 bases and J by 8 bases, with 9 bases between the two germline ends. There are 11 residues in the CDR3. This CDR3 is CAWSLQGEAFF. CDR3 in DNA: TGTGCCTGGAGTCTCCAGGGAGAAGCTTTCTTT.

V gene TRBV21-1 combines with J gene TRBJ2-1; TRBD2, the table's D call, was not compared with the DNA. TRBV21-1 is described as a pseudogene. The length of the CDR3 is 15 residues. The CDR3 DNA is TGTGCCAGCAGCAAAGATGGCGGGGAGGGCAATGAGCAGTTCTTC. Its translation is CASSKDGGEGNEQFF.

This chain connects TRBV6-6 to TRBJ1-5, with a tentative D call TRBD1 (5 bases). Germline CDR1 is MNHNY and CDR2 is SVGAGI (reference sequence). CDR3 length equals 14 residues. Trimming took 6 bases from V and 6 from J, leaving 15 bases between them. The CDR3 region has the DNA TGTGCCAGCAGCCCACGACCAAGGGGTCAGCCCCAGCATTTT. The encoded protein is CASSPRPRGQPQHF.

This clone has more than one count but fewer than ten. The chain has TRBV7-9 and TRBJ2-7; D is ambiguous. The V and J ends lost 1 base and 0 bases respectively, with 7 bases between them. CDR1 is SEHNR, CDR2 FQNEAQ, per germline (reference sequence). The CDR3 totals 14 residues. The chain's CDR3 is CASSLVVSSYEQYF. CDR3 nucleotides: TGTGCCAGCAGCTTAGTCGTCAGCTCCTACGAGCAGTACTTC.

This rearrangement joins TRBV5-4 to TRBJ2-7; D may be TRBD2 (5 bases). The CDR3 runs to 14 residues. The V end was cut by 4 bases, the J end by 2 bases, with 13 bases between. CDR1 SGHNT and CDR2 YYREEE come from the germline V gene (reference sequence). The CDR3 protein is CASSGGRGPYEQYF. For the CDR3, the DNA is TGTGCCAGCAGCGGAGGAAGAGGGCCCTACGAGCAGTACTTC.

The chain links TRBV5-1 to TRBJ2-3, with TRBD2 identical over 12 bases. CDR1 SGHRS and CDR2 YFSETQ come from the germline V gene. Trimming cost V 2 bases and J 3 bases; bases outside gene matches: 7. The CDR3 length is 17 residues. CDR3: CASSFNLAGGQTDTQYF. CDR3 coding DNA: TGCGCCAGCAGCTTTAATCTAGCGGGGGGGCAGACAGATACGCAGTATTTT.

The rearrangement uses TRBV11-2 and TRBJ1-1, with no clear D. Between the trimmed V and J ends, which lost 0 bases and 0 bases, there was a span of 5 bases. The CDR3 covers 14 residues. In germline, CDR1 is SGHAT, CDR2 FQNNGV. DNA of the CDR3: TGTGCCAGCAGCTTAGACTTCCTGAACACTGAAGCTTTCTTT. Translating it yields CASSLDFLNTEAFF.

V gene TRBV6-6 combines with J gene TRBJ1-4, with D perhaps TRBD1 (5 bases). Trimming took 6 bases from V and 1 from J, leaving 12 bases between them. Germline values: CDR1 MNHNY, CDR2 SVGAGI (reference sequence). The CDR3 length is 15 residues. The CDR3 region is CASRPDSRTNEKLFF. The CDR3 coding sequence is TGTGCCAGCAGACCCGACAGCCGAACTAATGAAAAACTGTTTTTT.

The chain carries TRBV27 and TRBJ2-2; 15 bases are shared with TRBD2. This CDR3 region has 16 residues. V shed 6 bases, J shed 7 bases, and the junction held 6 bases outside the gene matches. Per germline, CDR1 MNHEY and CDR2 SMNVEV (reference sequence). CDR3 DNA: TGTGCCAGCAGCTGGGGACTAGCGGGGGGCCTCGGGGAGCTGTTTTTT. This gives the protein CASSWGLAGGLGELFF.

The V gene is TRBV11-2, the J gene TRBJ1-2; unclear D gene. Between the trimmed V and J ends, which lost 2 bases and 4 bases, there was a span of 14 bases. Germline V lookup: CDR1 SGHAT, CDR2 FQNNGV. CDR3 size: 15 residues. CDR3 coding DNA: TGTGCCAGCAGCTTAAGCCGGGGAATTGGCTATGGCTACACCTTC. It is translated as CASSLSRGIGYGYTF.